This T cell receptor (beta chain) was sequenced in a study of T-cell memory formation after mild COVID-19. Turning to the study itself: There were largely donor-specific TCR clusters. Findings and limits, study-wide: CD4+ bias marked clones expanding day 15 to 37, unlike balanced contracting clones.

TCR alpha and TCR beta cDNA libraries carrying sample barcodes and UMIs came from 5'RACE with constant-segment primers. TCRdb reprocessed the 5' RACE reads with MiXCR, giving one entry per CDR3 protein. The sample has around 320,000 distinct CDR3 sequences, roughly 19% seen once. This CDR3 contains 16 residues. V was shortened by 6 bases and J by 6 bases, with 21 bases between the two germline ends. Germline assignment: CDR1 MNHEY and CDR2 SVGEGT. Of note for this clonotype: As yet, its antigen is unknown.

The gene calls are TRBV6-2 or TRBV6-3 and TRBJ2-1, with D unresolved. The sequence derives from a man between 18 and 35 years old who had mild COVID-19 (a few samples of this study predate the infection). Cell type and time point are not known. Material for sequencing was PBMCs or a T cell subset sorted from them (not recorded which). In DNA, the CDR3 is TGTGCCAGCAGCAACGCTGGGTTCTCAACCTTCAATGAGCAGTTCTTC. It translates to CASSNAGFSTFNEQFF.